This T cell receptor (beta chain) stems from a study of vaccination and CD4 T cells after COVID-19. Study-level findings and limits: With convalescent patients, a median about 90% of reactive clones emerged solely after vaccination.

V trimming: 7 bases; J trimming: 7 bases; junction bases outside the gene matches: 14. The CDR3 extends over 16 amino acids. Germline CDR1 and CDR2: SGHNT and YYREEE (reference sequence). With the Oncomine TCR Beta short-read assay, DNA from cultured CD4+ T cells was sequenced. Cultured CD4+ T cells were the source of extracted genomic DNA. TCRdb reanalysed the PCR reads using MiXCR and keeps one entry per CDR3 protein. The repertoire holds 15,000 to 20,000 distinct CDR3 sequences, with roughly 30% as singletons. Treatment meaning: approximately nine-day PBMC culture with coronavirus spike peptide pools or control peptides (ViraFEST assay). TCRs were sequenced by ViraFEST after antigen-specific T cells had been expanded with peptide pools. On this clonotype itself: No antigen is known for it.

The sequenced sample was cultured CD4+ T cells from blood. The rearrangement joins TRBV5-4 to TRBJ2-1; 10 bases fit TRBD2. The origin of this receptor is a human donor with COVID-19. As DNA, the CDR3 is TGTGCCAGCTCACTGTATCTAGCGGGGGTTGTGAATGAGCAGTTCTTC. Translated, it gives CASSLYLAGVVNEQFF.